This T cell receptor (beta chain) was captured in a study of PD-1 blockade in classical Hodgkin lymphoma. Overall study findings and caveats: Lower baseline TCR diversity marked trial partial responders and progressors.

The repertoire was sequenced with immunoSEQ multiplex PCR; TCRdb's copy has only in-frame clones and lacks some. This table holds about 75,000 clones, about 92% found once. This CDR3 contains 13 residues. Germline CDR1 KGHSH, CDR2 LQKENI. Losses at the gene ends were 4 bases for V and 4 bases for J; bases not matched to a gene: 2. Comments on this clone: Antigen unknown.

No patient escaped relapse after autologous stem cell transplantation, and brentuximab vedotin exposure varied. The specimen comprised peripheral blood mononuclear cells (PBMCs), sampled at baseline. This chain connects TRBV18 to TRBJ2-7; 9 nucleotides line up with TRBD1. The sequence was obtained from a human donor with classical Hodgkin lymphoma. The CDR3 DNA sequence: TGTGCCAGCTCACGGGACAGGGTTTACGAGCAGTACTTC. Protein sequence: CASSRDRVYEQYF.